This TCR beta chain was observed in a study of CD8+ T cells in alopecia areata. Study-wide results and limits: Sharing of TCR sequences between patients (possibly for HLA-related reasons) was less clear than in mice. Numerous expanded lesional clones remained in scalp and blood during tofacitinib.

The germline CDR1 and CDR2 sequences are MGHRA and YSYEKL. This CDR3 has 14 residues. Between the trimmed V and J ends, which lost 0 bases and 0 bases, there was a span of 5 bases. Treatment in this sample: oral pan-JAK inhibitor, 5-10 mg twice daily. Both peripheral blood and punch biopsies of lesional scalp skin were obtained from patients who had alopecia areata. For this clone: What it recognizes is unknown.

Reverse transcription of extracted RNA yielded cDNA, which provided the sequencing template. Some clones are missing from TCRdb's copy, which holds only in-frame ones; the method was immunoSEQ multiplex PCR. The table lists 130,000 to 150,000 clones, about four fifths of them singletons. The sequencing here drew on CD8+ T cells sorted from blood, taken at week 4, from a patient treated with tofacitinib. The source of this sequence is a human donor with alopecia areata. The V gene is TRBV4-1, the J gene TRBJ1-1; D uncertain. The CDR3 bases are TGCGCCAGCAGCCAAGAGAGCTTGAACACTGAAGCTTTCTTT. Translating gives CASSQESLNTEAFF.